Shown below are 17 T cell receptor beta chains from a single sample sequenced in a study of cytomegalovirus exposure and HLA in healthy donors. Use of 60 Vbeta and 13 Jbeta primers characterized the PCR. Clones were read by immunoSEQ multiplex PCR, and TCRdb kept only the in-frame ones, dropping some. Altogether under 200,000 clones are present, 70% to 90% being singletons, with the ten largest covering over 2%. The sample comprised PBMCs. These receptors were obtained from a man between 25 and 39 years old in good health and CMV-seropositive.

The chain carries TRBV2 and TRBJ1-2; 8 bases map to TRBD1. J lost 1 base, V lost 3 bases, and 10 bases had no gene match. Germline CDR1 is SNHLY and CDR2 is FYNNEI. This CDR3 has 17 residues. CDR3 nucleotide sequence: TGTGCCAGCAGTGATGGCAGGGGGCTTGTAGATAACTATGGCTACACCTTC. Translated, it gives CASSDGRGLVDNYGYTF.

The chain joins TRBV7-2 to TRBJ2-3; no clear D. The CDR3 extends over 12 amino acids. Germline values: CDR1 SGHTA, CDR2 FQGNSA. V lost 5 bases to trimming and J lost 6 bases, with 9 bases between them. The CDR3 spells CASSPTRDTQYF. CDR3 sequence (DNA): TGTGCCAGCAGCCCAACCCGGGATACGCAGTATTTT.

This clone was observed a few times. The chain recombines TRBV5-4 with TRBJ2-7, with D uncertain. Trimming took 3 bases from V and 3 from J, leaving 7 bases between them. Germline-derived CDR1 and CDR2 are SGHNT and YYREEE (reference sequence). The CDR3 loop spans 12 amino acids. CDR3 amino acids: CASSSGDYEQYV. CDR3 in DNA: TGTGCCAGCAGCTCTGGGGACTACGAGCAGTACGTC.

The chain joins TRBV27 to TRBJ1-1, with unresolved D. V shed 5 bases and J shed 0 bases, with 13 bases lying between them. From germline, CDR1 is MNHEY and CDR2 SMNVEV (reference sequence). The CDR3 covers 15 residues. The CDR3 here is CASSPVRSMNTEAFF. The CDR3 DNA is TGTGCCAGCAGTCCCGTAAGGAGCATGAACACTGAAGCTTTCTTT.

With respect to this clone: This sample includes further DNA sequences coding for the same CDR3. V is TRBV7-3 and J is TRBJ2-1; D may be TRBD2 (6 bases). The germline V gene has CDR1 SGHTA and CDR2 FQGTGA. This CDR3 spans 14 amino acids. Trimming pared 0 bases from V and 4 bases from J, leaving 7 bases between. The CDR3 region has the DNA TGTGCCAGCAGCTTAACCGGGACTTACAATGAGCAGTTCTTC. This sequence encodes CASSLTGTYNEQFF. The full variable domain, with the rest looked up from reference TRBV7-3 and TRBJ2-1, is GAGVSQTPSNKVTEKGKYVELRCDPISGHTALYWYRQSLGQGPEFLIYFQGTGAADDSGLPNDRFFAVRPEGSVSTLKIQRTERGDSAVYLCASSLTGTYNEQFFGPGTRLTVL.

This clone is a singleton in its sample. This chain connects TRBV7-9 to TRBJ2-1; 10 nucleotides agree with TRBD2. The CDR3 totals 17 residues. V was clipped by 5 bases and J by 7 bases; unmatched bases: 14. From germline, CDR1 is SEHNR and CDR2 FQNEAQ (reference sequence). The CDR3 loop reads CASSGSRGTSDTNEQFF. The CDR3 nucleotides are TGTGCCAGCAGCGGTTCAAGGGGGACTAGCGACACAAATGAGCAGTTCTTC.

J is TRBJ2-1 and V is TRBV14; D gene unclear. Trimming shortened V by 1 base and J by 7 bases, and 11 bases separated the two germline ends. The germline gives CDR1 SGHDN, CDR2 FVKESK. This CDR3 is 14 amino acids long. DNA of the CDR3: TGTGCCAGCAGCCAAGCGGGTGTTCGGAATGAGCAGTTCTTC. Its protein is CASSQAGVRNEQFF. Full variable domain (missing parts from reference TRBV14 and TRBJ2-1): EAGVTQFPSHSVIEKGQTVTLRCDPISGHDNLYWYRRVMGKEIKFLLHFVKESKQDESGMPNNRFLAERTGGTYSTLKVQPAELEDSGVYFCASSQAGVRNEQFFGPGTRLTVL.

The chain has TRBV5-4 and TRBJ2-1; D call uncertain. Germline loops: CDR1 SGHNT, CDR2 YYREEE (reference sequence). V was cut by 2 bases and J by 6 bases, with 9 bases left in between. CDR3 length: 13 amino acids. CDR3 coding DNA: TGTGCCAGCAGCTTACCCCCAGGCAATGAGCAGTTCTTC. Encoded protein: CASSLPPGNEQFF. Full variable domain (remainder filled in from reference TRBV5-4 and TRBJ2-1): ETGVTQSPTHLIKTRGQQVTLRCSSQSGHNTVSWYQQALGQGPQFIFQYYREEENGRGNFPPRFSGLQFPNYSSELNVNALELDDSALYLCASSLPPGNEQFFGPGTRLTVL.

The chain employs TRBV7-9 and TRBJ2-4, with D possibly matching TRBD2 (7 bases). Between the trimmed V and J ends, which lost 0 bases and 7 bases, there was a span of 13 bases. From germline, CDR1 is SEHNR and CDR2 FQNEAQ (reference sequence). The CDR3 consists of 15 residues. This chain's CDR3 is CASSLAGGGGNIQYF. CDR3 DNA: TGTGCCAGCAGCTTAGCTGGGGGAGGGGGGAACATTCAGTACTTC.

The rearrangement links TRBV5-6 to TRBJ2-5, with 8 nucleotides matching TRBD2. This CDR3 spans 17 amino acids. Germline V CDR1 and CDR2: SGHDT, YYEEEE. With 1 base clipped from V and 5 bases from J, the junction kept 13 bases outside the gene matches. In DNA form, the CDR3 reads TGTGCCAGCAGCTTGACTACGTCGGCGGGAGGCGGGGAGACCCAGTACTTC. As protein: CASSLTTSAGGGETQYF.

With respect to this clone: Germline is not matched at one junction end, which may reflect a read error. This chain links TRBV7-9 with TRBJ1-4, with unresolved D. The CDR3 length is 13 residues. The V gene's germline CDR1 is SEHNR and CDR2 FQNEAQ (reference sequence). The CDR3 sequence is CSSSLGSNEKLFF. The DNA of the CDR3 is TGTTCCAGCAGCCTCGGGAGTAATGAAAAACTGTTTTTT.

The V call is TRBV5-1, the J call TRBJ2-2; 7 positions agree with TRBD2. CDR3 length equals 13 residues. Trimming at V came to 3 bases and at J to 7 bases, leaving 3 bases not matched to a gene. Germline V gives CDR1 SGHRS, CDR2 YFSETQ. The CDR3 region is CASSSQRDGELFF. Written as DNA, the CDR3 is TGCGCCAGCAGCTCACAGCGGGACGGGGAGCTGTTTTTT.

The gene calls are TRBV5-5 and TRBJ1-2; D remains ambiguous. V shed 4 bases and J shed 3 bases, with 16 bases lying between them. Germline lookup yields CDR1 SGHKS and CDR2 YYEKEE (reference sequence). This CDR3 comprises 15 residues. The CDR3 here is CASSPGSRLDYGYTF. The CDR3 nucleotides read TGTGCCAGCAGCCCGGGGTCCAGGTTGGACTATGGCTACACCTTC.

The gene calls are TRBV18 and TRBJ2-1; tentative D call: TRBD1 (6 bases). Germline CDR1 reads KGHSH; CDR2 reads LQKENI. Trimming pared 2 bases from V and 4 bases from J, leaving 12 bases between. The CDR3 is made up of 15 amino acids. CDR3 nucleotide sequence: TGTGCCAGCTCACCAGGACAGCTCACTTACAATGAGCAGTTCTTC. Translating it yields CASSPGQLTYNEQFF.

The chain joins TRBV18 to TRBJ1-1, with a tentative D call TRBD1 (6 bases). The germline gives CDR1 KGHSH, CDR2 LQKENI. Deletions cut 6 bases from V and 1 base from J, with 9 bases between. The CDR3 has 13 residues. This chain's CDR3 is CASSQGWNTEAFF. DNA for the CDR3: TGTGCCAGCTCCCAGGGGTGGAACACTGAAGCTTTCTTT.

The rearrangement joins TRBV19 to TRBJ1-5, with TRBD1 as a possible D gene (6 bases). Germline V gene lookup returns CDR1 LNHDA and CDR2 SQIVND (reference sequence). The CDR3 totals 17 residues. Trimming took 4 bases from V and 2 from J, leaving 18 bases between them. The CDR3 nucleotides are TGTGCCAGTAGTAAACTTCGAATCGGACAGCGCAATCAGCCCCAGCATTTT. It specifies CASSKLRIGQRNQPQHF.

The V call is TRBV15, the J call TRBJ2-3; TRBD2 matches 7 bases. This CDR3 is built from 16 residues. Germline loops: CDR1 LNHNV, CDR2 YYDKDF (reference sequence). V dropped 1 base and J dropped 2; count of bases not matched to a gene: 6. The CDR3 coding sequence is TGTGCCACCAGCAGAGGAACTAGCGAACTCACAGATACGCAGTATTTT. This codes for CATSRGTSELTDTQYF. Together with reference TRBV15 and TRBJ2-3, the CDR3 gives the full variable domain: DAMVIQNPRYQVTQFGKPVTLSCSQTLNHNVMYWYQQKSSQAPKLLFHYYDKDFNNEADTPDNFQSRRPNTSFCFLDIRSPGLGDTAMYLCATSRGTSELTDTQYFGPGTRLTVL.